The 17 T cell receptor beta chains below come from one sample, sequenced in a study of T cell responses to AZD1222 COVID-19 vaccine. Using immunoSEQ multiplex PCR, the repertoire was profiled, and TCRdb retains in-frame clones only, with some absent. The sample has approximately 45,000 clones, about 87% seen once; the top ten hold 0.95% to 1.2%. The sequencing used peripheral blood, collected 28 days after the second AZD1222 dose. These receptors were collected from an adult who received the AZD1222 COVID-19 vaccine.

This rearrangement joins TRBV3-1 (or the pseudogene TRBV3-2) to TRBJ1-4, with 7 bases identical to TRBD1. CDR3 length: 15 residues. Trimming at V came to 4 bases and at J to 3 bases, leaving 5 bases not matched to a gene. Germline lookup yields CDR1 LGHDT and CDR2 YNNKEL (reference sequence). Here the CDR3 reads CASSRWDSPNEKLFF. The CDR3 DNA is TGTGCCAGCAGCCGGTGGGACAGTCCTAATGAAAAACTGTTTTTT.

The chain combines TRBV4-1 with TRBJ2-5; D ambiguous. The length of the CDR3 is 13 residues. V lost 4 bases to trimming and J lost 3 bases, with 9 bases between them. Germline loops: CDR1 MGHRA, CDR2 YSYEKL. The CDR3 coding sequence is TGCGCCAGCAGCCGACTTACCGAAGAGACCCAGTACTTC. Translated: CASSRLTEETQYF.

The V gene is TRBV5-4, the J gene TRBJ1-5; D gene uncertain. V gave up 5 bases and J gave up 0 bases, with 6 bases separating them. CDR1 and CDR2 (germline): SGHNT, YYREEE (reference sequence). The CDR3 runs to 13 residues. CDR3 DNA sequence: TGTGCCAGCAGTCTAGATAGCAATCAGCCCCAGCATTTT. Translating it yields CASSLDSNQPQHF.

This chain uses TRBV6-6 with TRBJ2-7; D not certain. The CDR3 length is 12 residues. Between the trimmed V and J ends, which lost 2 bases and 2 bases, there was a span of 4 bases. Looked up from germline, CDR1 is MNHNY and CDR2 is SVGAGI (reference sequence). The CDR3 reads CASSYGPYEQYF. As DNA, the CDR3 is TGTGCCAGCAGTTACGGCCCCTACGAGCAGTACTTC.

V is TRBV5-1 and J is TRBJ2-2; weak D call: TRBD2 (6 bases). Germline CDR1 reads SGHRS; CDR2 reads YFSETQ. The V gene lost 4 bases and the J gene lost 7 bases, with 11 bases spanning the gap. CDR3 length equals 13 residues. This CDR3 is CASSLGTDGELFF. The CDR3 nucleotides are TGCGCCAGCAGCCTTGGGACTGACGGGGAGCTGTTTTTT.

The chain joins TRBV9 to TRBJ2-1; TRBD2 matches at 11 bases. V lost 3 bases and J lost 4; bases outside the gene matches: 18. Germline-derived CDR1 and CDR2 are SGDLS and YYNGEE. There are 20 residues in the CDR3. CDR3 sequence reads: CASSADLGLAAVPPYNEQFF. CDR3 in DNA: TGTGCCAGCAGCGCTGATTTGGGACTAGCGGCAGTTCCCCCATACAATGAGCAGTTCTTC.

The chain combines TRBV7-9 with TRBJ2-5; D is undetermined. V was trimmed by 2 bases and J by 0 bases, leaving 13 bases between them. The CDR3 contains 16 residues. Germline V gene data show CDR1 as SEHNR and CDR2 as FQNEAQ (reference sequence). The CDR3 sequence: CASSLSRTDHQETQYF. CDR3 DNA: TGTGCCAGCAGCTTATCCCGGACGGACCACCAAGAGACCCAGTACTTC.

The genes are TRBV6-5 and TRBJ2-1; the D gene is possibly TRBD1 (6 bases). The CDR3 spans 13 residues. V was pared by 5 bases and J by 4 bases, with 9 bases between. The germline V gene encodes CDR1 MNHEY and CDR2 SVGAGI. CDR3 sequence (DNA): TGTGCCAGCAGTCTGGACAGTTACAATGAGCAGTTCTTC. Amino acid sequence: CASSLDSYNEQFF.

The chain combines TRBV28 with TRBJ1-6; a weak D match, TRBD1 (5 bases). Germline CDR1 reads MDHEN; CDR2 reads SYDVKM. This CDR3 is 13 amino acids long. V was clipped by 2 bases and J by 7 bases, with 6 bases between them. The CDR3 nucleotides are TGTGCCAGCAGTTTAGGGGGGAATTCACCCCTCCACTTT. This gives the protein CASSLGGNSPLHF.

The chain employs TRBV3-1 (or the pseudogene TRBV3-2) and TRBJ2-5, with TRBD1 identical over 8 bases. The CDR3 runs to 17 residues. Germline assignment: CDR1 LGHDT and CDR2 YNNKEL (reference sequence). Unmatched junction bases numbered 16, after V lost 6 bases and J lost 4 bases. CDR3 sequence: CASRRTFTGGLGETQYF. The CDR3 DNA sequence: TGTGCCAGCAGGCGTACCTTTACAGGGGGATTGGGAGAGACCCAGTACTTC.

The chain recombines TRBV5-1 with TRBJ1-3, with TRBD1 matching 7 bases. This CDR3 contains 14 residues. Germline CDR1 is SGHRS and CDR2 is YFSETQ. V was pared by 4 bases and J by 2 bases, with 3 bases of the junction left unmatched. The CDR3 DNA follows: TGCGCCAGCAGCCCCGGGACAGCTGGAAACACCATATATTTT. Translating it yields CASSPGTAGNTIYF. Supplemented by reference TRBV5-1 and TRBJ1-3, the full variable domain reads KAGVTQTPRYLIKTRGQQVTLSCSPISGHRSVSWYQQTPGQGLQFLFEYFSETQRNKGNFPGRFSGRQFSNSRSEMNVSTLELGDSALYLCASSPGTAGNTIYFGEGSWLTVV.

The chain has TRBV4-1 and TRBJ2-1; 8 nucleotides line up with TRBD2. The CDR3 covers 15 residues. Germline CDR1 MGHRA, CDR2 YSYEKL. Trimming cost V 0 bases and J 15 bases; bases outside gene matches: 13. The CDR3 sequence: CASSQDFGAGVPVFF. In nucleotides, the CDR3 is TGCGCCAGCAGCCAAGACTTCGGAGCGGGAGTGCCGGTGTTCTTC.

The V call is TRBV10-1, the J call TRBJ1-1; TRBD1 is a possible D gene (6 bases). Germline assignment: CDR1 WNHNN and CDR2 SYGVQD (reference sequence). V shed 7 bases and J shed 4 bases, with 13 bases lying between them. The CDR3 is 13 residues long. The chain's CDR3 is CASMEGGSTEAFF. CDR3 bases: TGCGCCAGCATGGAGGGGGGGAGCACTGAAGCTTTCTTT.

CDR3 DNA: TGCGCCAGCAGCCGGGGGGGTGATTCCTACGAGCAGTACTTC. Its protein product is CASSRGGDSYEQYF. V usage is TRBV5-1 and J usage is TRBJ2-7, with 8 bases lining up with TRBD2. The germline CDR1 and CDR2 sequences are SGHRS and YFSETQ. Trimming took 4 bases from V and 1 from J; bases not matched to a gene: 4. The CDR3 length is 14 residues.

This clone was detected only a few times. The V gene is TRBV7-6, the J gene TRBJ1-3; the match to TRBD1 covers 9 bases. The junction had 5 bases not matched to a gene; V was cut back by 4 bases and J by 4 bases. The CDR3 is 15 amino acids. CDR1 and CDR2 from the germline V gene are SGHVS and FNYEAQ. CDR3 nucleotides: TGTGCCAGCAGCTGGGGACAGGGTTCCGGAAACACCATATATTTT. Protein: CASSWGQGSGNTIYF.

In its sample, this clone was seen once. The gene calls are TRBV19 and TRBJ1-4; D uncertain. The CDR3 is 17 residues long. Trimming pared 5 bases from V and 0 bases from J, leaving 16 bases between. Germline loops: CDR1 LNHDA, CDR2 SQIVND (reference sequence). The CDR3 DNA follows: TGTGCCAGTAGTCCCCGGAGCAGGATCGCAACTAATGAAAAACTGTTTTTT. Protein: CASSPRSRIATNEKLFF.

This chain uses TRBV19 with TRBJ1-5, with 11 bases lining up with TRBD1. The V and J ends lost 1 base and 6 bases, in that order; junction bases with no gene match: 8. CDR3 length: 17 amino acids. Germline CDR1 and CDR2: LNHDA and SQIVND (reference sequence). As DNA, the CDR3 is TGTGCCAGTAGTATAGGAAACTCCGGGACAGGGGGTCAGCCCCAGCATTTT. It codes for CASSIGNSGTGGQPQHF.